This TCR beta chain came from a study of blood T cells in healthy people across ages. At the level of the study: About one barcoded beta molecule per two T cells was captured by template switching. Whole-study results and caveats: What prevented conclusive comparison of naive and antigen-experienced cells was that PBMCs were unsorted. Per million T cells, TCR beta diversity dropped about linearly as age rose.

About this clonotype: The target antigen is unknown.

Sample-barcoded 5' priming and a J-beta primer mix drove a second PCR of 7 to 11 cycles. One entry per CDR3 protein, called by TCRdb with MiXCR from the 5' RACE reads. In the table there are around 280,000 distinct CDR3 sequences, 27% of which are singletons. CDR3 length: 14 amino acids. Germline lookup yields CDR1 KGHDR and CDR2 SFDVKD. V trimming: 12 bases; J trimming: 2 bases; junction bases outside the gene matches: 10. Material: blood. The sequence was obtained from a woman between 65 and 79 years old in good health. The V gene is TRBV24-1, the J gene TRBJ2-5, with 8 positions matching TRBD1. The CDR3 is CASKGQDGQETQYF. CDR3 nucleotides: TGTGCCTCTAAGGGACAGGACGGACAAGAGACCCAGTACTTC.